This T cell receptor (beta chain) was recorded in a study of blood T cell repertoires in COVID-19. Per the original methods: Estimation of nucleated cell counts relied on the amplification of reference gene primers. Sequencing used immunoSEQ multiplex PCR; TCRdb keeps in-frame clones, though not all of them. Clone size and the V and J calls come from that table; the DNA yielded D and trimming. The sample consists of about 38,000 clones, roughly 84% of them appearing once. The CDR3 runs 15 residues. Germline V gene lookup returns CDR1 MGHRA and CDR2 YSYEKL. Trimming removed 2 bases at V and 3 bases at J, with 11 bases between.

Sequencing was performed on peripheral blood. The V gene is TRBV4-1, the J gene TRBJ2-1, with D tentatively TRBD2 (6 bases). This TCR derives from a man in his 70s with active COVID-19. In DNA form, the CDR3 reads TGCGCCAGCAGCCAACCTCGGGAGAGCTACAATGAGCAGTTCTTC. This translates into CASSQPRESYNEQFF.